Detailed here is one T cell receptor (beta chain). What it recognizes is unknown. The data are from a study of CD4 T cells in relation to SARS-CoV-2 and coronaviruses. Across the whole study: ViraFEST: approximately eleven-day antigen culture of PBMCs, then TCR beta CDR3 sequencing. The HLA restriction of the shared crossreactive spike epitopes was mapped.

Clones were read by immunoSEQ multiplex PCR, and TCRdb kept only the in-frame ones, dropping some. The sample shows approximately 20,000 clones, about 70% of them seen only once. This CDR3 is built from 15 residues. Trimming at V came to 5 bases and at J to 5 bases, leaving 11 bases not matched to a gene. CDR1 is SNHLY, CDR2 FYNNEI, per germline. Before the COVID-19 pandemic, during about 2011-2019, CD4+ T cells were taken from unexposed donors. Isolation of CD4+ T cells took place after around 11 days in culture. Cultures received half-medium IL-2 refreshes on days 3 and 7. The receptor was derived from a human donor in good health. The specimen was CD4+ T cells from PBMCs, cultured in vitro. The V call is TRBV2, the J call TRBJ2-5, with 7 positions matching TRBD2. The CDR3: CASSFRSGGMETQYF. The CDR3 bases are TGTGCCAGCAGTTTCCGATCCGGGGGGATGGAGACCCAGTACTTC.